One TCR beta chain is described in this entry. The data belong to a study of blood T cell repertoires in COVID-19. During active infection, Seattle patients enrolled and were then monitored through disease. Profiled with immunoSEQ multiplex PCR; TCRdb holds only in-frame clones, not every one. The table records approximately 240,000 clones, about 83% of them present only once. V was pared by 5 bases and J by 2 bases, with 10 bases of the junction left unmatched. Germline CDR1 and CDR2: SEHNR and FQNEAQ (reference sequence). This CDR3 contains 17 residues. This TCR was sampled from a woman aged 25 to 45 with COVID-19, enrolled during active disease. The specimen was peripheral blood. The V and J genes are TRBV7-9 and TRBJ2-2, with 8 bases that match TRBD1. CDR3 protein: CASSPEMQGANTGELFF. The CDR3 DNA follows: TGTGCCAGCAGCCCAGAGATGCAGGGGGCCAACACCGGGGAGCTGTTTTTT. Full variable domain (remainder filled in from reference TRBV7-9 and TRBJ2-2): DTGVSQNPRHKITKRGQNVTFRCDPISEHNRLYWYRQTLGQGPEFLTYFQNEAQLEKSRLLSDRFSAERPKGSFSTLEIQRTEQGDSAMYLCASSPEMQGANTGELFFGEGSRLTVL.